Included here is one T cell receptor (beta chain) sequence, with context. These data are taken from a study of blood T cell repertoires in COVID-19. Cohort allocation depended upon clinical history that participants reported. Before they entered the study, exposed participants had met a COVID-19 case within 2 weeks. The CDR3 is 12 amino acids. The V gene lost 2 bases and the J gene lost 0 bases, with 3 bases spanning the gap. Per the germline V gene, CDR1 is SGHRS and CDR2 is YFSETQ. Sequencing was performed with immunoSEQ multiplex PCR; in TCRdb, only in-frame clones are kept and a portion is missing. The sample holds 150,000 to 200,000 clones, 70% to 80% seen once.

Sequencing used PBMCs or T cells enriched from blood (not recorded which). The chain carries TRBV5-1 and TRBJ2-7; D gene uncertain. The receptor comes from a man between 60 and 75 years old who had been exposed to COVID-19. The CDR3 region is CASSLLSYEQYF. The CDR3 DNA reads as TGCGCCAGCAGCTTACTCTCCTACGAGCAGTACTTC.